The 26 T cell receptor beta chains below all came from one sample that was sequenced in a study of T cells in Graves' hyperthyroidism and ophthalmopathy. Template material for amplifying TCR beta CDR3 regions consisted of RNA transcripts. First-round RT-PCR targeting the TCR CDR3 was performed with the HTBI primer set. TCRdb re-called the multiplex PCR reads with MiXCR, one entry per CDR3 protein. The sample gives some 250,000 distinct CDR3 sequences, around 15% of which show up once; 30% is in the top ten. The sample taken for sequencing was blood. These receptors were obtained from a woman between 50 and 59 years old with Graves' hyperthyroidism that later progressed to Graves' ophthalmopathy.

Comment on this clonotype: Given a much more abundant clone one base away, this may be a read error. CDR3 amino acids: CASNLVSTQPQHF. Written as DNA, the CDR3 is TGTGCCAGCAACCTAGTAAGCACTCAGCCCCAGCATTTT. The chain combines TRBV27 with TRBJ1-5; D is uncertain. This CDR3 spans 13 amino acids. Germline assignment: CDR1 MNHEY and CDR2 SMNVEV (reference sequence).

V and J are TRBV9 and TRBJ2-1; TRBD1 agrees at 7 bases. Germline assignment: CDR1 SGDLS and CDR2 YYNGEE. V gave up 7 bases and J gave up 2 bases; unmatched junction bases: 9. The CDR3 is 15 residues long. Here the CDR3 DNA reads TGTGCCAGCTCATCCGGGACAGATCCCTACAATGAGCAGTTCTTC. This translates into CASSSGTDPYNEQFF.

This clonotype appeared a few times. This rearrangement joins TRBV7-2 to TRBJ2-7, with 11 bases matching TRBD2. The CDR3 spans 14 residues. Germline-derived CDR1 and CDR2 are SGHTA and FQGNSA. With V trimmed by 5 bases and J by 7 bases, 7 bases remained unmatched. CDR3 amino acids: CASSIVAGGEEQYF. Written as DNA, the CDR3 is TGTGCCAGCAGCATAGTAGCGGGAGGGGAGGAGCAGTACTTC. Supplemented by reference TRBV7-2 and TRBJ2-7, the full variable domain reads GAGVSQSPSNKVTEKGKDVELRCDPISGHTALYWYRQSLGQGLEFLIYFQGNSAPDKSGLPSDRFSAERTGGSVSTLTIQRTQQEDSAVYLCASSIVAGGEEQYFGPGTRLTVT.

This clonotype was detected only a few times. The chain recombines TRBV30 with TRBJ2-4, with a weak D call TRBD2 (5 bases). V lost 2 bases and J 7 bases, leaving 21 bases between the germline ends. This CDR3 region has 16 residues. The germline V gene encodes CDR1 GTSNPN and CDR2 SVGIG (reference sequence). The CDR3 DNA is TGTGCCTGGAGTTCACCGGGCCCAGGAGAGGGTAACATTCAGTACTTC. The encoded protein is CAWSSPGPGEGNIQYF.

This clonotype showed up many times. V is TRBV20-1 and J is TRBJ2-3; 14 positions match TRBD2. The CDR3 has 16 residues. CDR1 DFQATT and CDR2 SNEGSKA come from the germline V gene (reference sequence). With 2 bases clipped from V and 5 bases from J, the junction kept 6 bases outside the gene matches. The CDR3 sequence is CSARRGLAGDGDTQYF. In DNA, the CDR3 is TGCAGTGCTAGACGGGGACTAGCGGGAGATGGAGATACGCAGTATTTT.

This clonotype has just a few counts. V and J are TRBV5-5 and TRBJ2-7; D is perhaps TRBD2 (6 bases). The CDR3 has 14 residues. The germline gives CDR1 SGHKS, CDR2 YYEKEE (reference sequence). The ends were cut back, 6 bases at V and 5 bases at J, with 18 bases in the middle. CDR3 sequence reads: CASTPARDLNEQYF. In DNA form, the CDR3 reads TGTGCCAGCACCCCTGCGCGGGATCTCAACGAGCAGTACTTC.

The rearrangement links TRBV6-5 to TRBJ1-3; D not resolved. This CDR3 is 15 amino acids long. Germline CDR1 is MNHEY and CDR2 is SVGAGI. V lost 5 bases and J 0 bases, leaving 11 bases between the germline ends. The CDR3 loop reads CASSLLEGSGNTIYF. In DNA form, the CDR3 reads TGTGCCAGCAGTCTACTTGAGGGCTCTGGAAACACCATATATTTT.

The table lists this clonotype with many counts. V gene TRBV20-1 combines with J gene TRBJ2-2; D is uncertain. The CDR3 is 11 residues long. Germline V gives CDR1 DFQATT, CDR2 SNEGSKA (reference sequence). V lost 6 bases and J lost 7, with 9 bases in between. The CDR3 coding sequence is TGCAGTGCCGAATTTGTCGGGGAGCTGTTTTTT. As protein: CSAEFVGELFF.

This clonotype was detected many times. This CDR3 reads CSARDPSRGAGNEQFF. CDR3 DNA sequence: TGCAGTGCTAGAGATCCCTCGAGGGGAGCAGGCAATGAGCAGTTCTTC. V gene TRBV20-1 combines with J gene TRBJ2-1; either TRBD1 or TRBD2 may fit D (5 bases each). The germline V gene has CDR1 DFQATT and CDR2 SNEGSKA (reference sequence). The germline V and J ends were trimmed by 0 bases and 6 bases, with 18 bases remaining between them. There are 16 residues in the CDR3.

This clonotype was detected ten times or more. The chain employs TRBV18 and TRBJ1-4; perhaps TRBD1 as D (5 bases). Trimming took 6 bases from V and 0 from J, leaving 11 bases between them. Germline assignment: CDR1 KGHSH and CDR2 LQKENI. The CDR3 length is 15 residues. The CDR3 protein is CASSQRRATNEKLFF. The CDR3 DNA is TGTGCCAGCTCTCAACGCAGGGCAACTAATGAAAAACTGTTTTTT.

The gene calls are TRBV20-1 and TRBJ1-2; maybe TRBD1 (6 bases). The CDR3 extends over 13 amino acids. In germline, CDR1 is DFQATT, CDR2 SNEGSKA (reference sequence). The V end lost 5 bases, the J end lost 3 bases, and 13 bases lay between the germline ends. CDR3: CSAWDTVYYGYTF. For the CDR3, the DNA is TGCAGTGCTTGGGACACGGTTTACTATGGCTACACCTTC.

This clonotype has a count of ten or more. DNA for the CDR3: TGTGCCAGCCTTAGGGGGGGCGCCGGCACAGATACGCAGTATTTT. It translates to CASLRGGAGTDTQYF. The chain has TRBV12-3 or TRBV12-4 and TRBJ2-3; D is possibly TRBD2 (7 bases). The V gene lost 8 bases and the J gene lost 1 base, with 16 bases spanning the gap. The CDR3 loop spans 15 amino acids.

The DNA for the CDR3 is TGTGCCAGCAGTTTAGGGGCCGACACCGGGGAGCTGTTTTTT. It codes for CASSLGADTGELFF. J is TRBJ2-2 and V is TRBV27, with a tentative D call TRBD1 (5 bases). CDR3 size: 14 residues. V was shortened by 2 bases and J by 3 bases, with 7 bases between the two germline ends. Per the germline V gene, CDR1 is MNHEY and CDR2 is SMNVEV (reference sequence).

There are many counts of this clonotype. The CDR3 loop reads CASSRQGTGPQHF. CDR3 DNA: TGTGCCAGCAGCCGACAGGGAACGGGGCCCCAGCATTTT. This sequence joins TRBV27 and TRBJ1-5; 7 nucleotides align to TRBD1. The V gene's germline CDR1 is MNHEY and CDR2 SMNVEV (reference sequence). V was pared by 6 bases and J by 9 bases, with 8 bases of the junction left unmatched. The CDR3 spans 13 residues.

This clonotype showed up many times. The V and J genes are TRBV11-1 and TRBJ2-7; the D gene is possibly TRBD2 (7 bases). The V end lost 2 bases, the J end lost 3 bases, and 17 bases lay between the germline ends. Germline V gene data show CDR1 as SGHAT and CDR2 as FQDESV (reference sequence). The CDR3 sequence is 16 residues long. CDR3 DNA sequence: TGTGCCAGCAGCTTACCCTCGGGGGCGGGAGTCTACGAGCAGTACTTC. Amino acids: CASSLPSGAGVYEQYF.

The J gene is TRBJ2-7, the V gene TRBV6-1; D may be TRBD1 (6 bases). V lost 8 bases to trimming and J lost 6 bases, with 8 bases between them. This CDR3 spans 10 amino acids. Looked up from germline, CDR1 is MNHNS and CDR2 is SASEGT. The CDR3 reads CASQGCEQYF. The DNA of the CDR3 is TGTGCCAGCCAGGGGTGCGAGCAGTACTTC.

This clonotype was observed many times. The CDR3 loop reads CASSEGPLGRLAVFSSYNEQFF. The CDR3 coding sequence is TGTGCCAGCAGTGAGGGACCCCTGGGCCGTCTAGCGGTCTTCAGCTCCTACAATGAGCAGTTCTTC. The J gene is TRBJ2-1, the V gene TRBV6-1; 7 nucleotides agree with TRBD2. The CDR3 totals 22 residues. From germline, CDR1 is MNHNS and CDR2 SASEGT. Losses at the gene ends were 3 bases for V and 0 bases for J; bases not matched to a gene: 23.

This clonotype was detected ten times or more. The chain links TRBV28 to TRBJ1-1; D not resolved. V was trimmed by 4 bases and J by 4 bases, leaving 7 bases between them. This CDR3 is built from 12 residues. Germline lookup yields CDR1 MDHEN and CDR2 SYDVKM. The CDR3 nucleotides are TGTGCCAGCAGTTCTTGGGGCACTGAAGCTTTCTTT. Its translation is CASSSWGTEAFF. Based on the CDR3 plus reference TRBV28 and TRBJ1-1, the full variable domain is DVKVTQSSRYLVKRTGEKVFLECVQDMDHENMFWYRQDPGLGLRLIYFSYDVKMKEKGDIPEGYSVSREKKERFSLILESASTNQTSMYLCASSSWGTEAFFGQGTRLTVV.

This clonotype was seen at least ten times. The chain uses TRBV28 and TRBJ2-5; 8 bases are shared with TRBD1. The germline CDR1 and CDR2 sequences are MDHEN and SYDVKM. With V trimmed by 6 bases and J by 1 base, 7 bases remained unmatched. The CDR3 extends over 15 amino acids. The CDR3 here is CASRFSGGSQETQYF. The CDR3 region has the DNA TGTGCCAGCAGATTCTCAGGGGGCAGCCAAGAGACCCAGTACTTC.

The V and J genes are TRBV9 and TRBJ1-1; D is uncertain. V lost 0 bases and J lost 7, with 10 bases in between. CDR1 is SGDLS and CDR2 is YYNGEE in the germline V gene. The CDR3 loop spans 13 amino acids. The CDR3 region is CASSVGPSSEAFF. The CDR3 DNA sequence: TGTGCCAGCAGCGTAGGCCCCTCTAGTGAAGCTTTCTTT.

The chain has TRBV19 and TRBJ1-6, with D unclear. V was shortened by 5 bases and J by 7 bases, with 6 bases between the two germline ends. This CDR3 has 12 residues. The germline V gene has CDR1 LNHDA and CDR2 SQIVND (reference sequence). The CDR3 here is CASSLRNSPLHF. The CDR3 DNA reads TGTGCCAGTAGTCTCAGAAATTCACCCCTCCACTTT. The full variable domain, with the rest looked up from reference TRBV19 and TRBJ1-6, is DGGITQSPKYLFRKEGQNVTLSCEQNLNHDAMYWYRQDPGQGLRLIYYSQIVNDFQKGDIAEGYSVSREKKESFPLTVTSAQKNPTAFYLCASSLRNSPLHFGNGTRLTVT.

This clonotype showed up just a few times. The genes are TRBV5-1 and TRBJ1-2; 10 bases fit TRBD1. Germline V CDR1 and CDR2: SGHRS, YFSETQ. Germline trimming cut 4 bases from V and 8 bases from J; bases unmatched to any gene: 8. The CDR3 has 14 residues. This CDR3 reads CASSPQGTGEGYTF. In DNA form, the CDR3 reads TGCGCCAGCAGCCCTCAGGGGACAGGGGAGGGCTACACCTTC.

This clonotype was observed at least ten times. J is TRBJ1-4 and V is TRBV5-5, with D possibly matching TRBD1 (5 bases). V was clipped by 1 base and J by 6 bases, with 13 bases between them. Per the germline V gene, CDR1 is SGHKS and CDR2 is YYEKEE (reference sequence). The CDR3 is made up of 15 amino acids. The CDR3 spells CASSLSGAGDEKLFF. The DNA of the CDR3 is TGTGCCAGCAGCTTGTCCGGGGCGGGAGATGAAAAACTGTTTTTT.

The chain couples TRBV7-9 to TRBJ2-6; no definite D call. CDR3 size: 16 residues. CDR1 is SEHNR, CDR2 FQNEAQ, per germline (reference sequence). V dropped 2 bases and J dropped 1 base, with 9 bases sitting between them. The chain's CDR3 is CASSLSAVSGANVLTF. For the CDR3, the DNA is TGTGCCAGCAGCTTATCGGCCGTTTCTGGGGCCAACGTCCTGACTTTC.

J is TRBJ1-1 and V is TRBV7-9, with D possibly TRBD1 on 5 matching bases. The germline gives CDR1 SEHNR, CDR2 FQNEAQ (reference sequence). The CDR3 consists of 13 residues. V shed 10 bases and J shed 9 bases, with 21 bases lying between them. The chain's CDR3 is CATKVAGGEQAFF. In DNA, the CDR3 is TGTGCCACCAAAGTTGCTGGGGGGGAACAAGCTTTCTTT.

The genes are TRBV20-1 and TRBJ2-1, with 10 positions matching TRBD2. Germline trimming cut 7 bases from V and 6 bases from J; bases unmatched to any gene: 12. CDR3 size: 15 residues. Looked up from germline, CDR1 is DFQATT and CDR2 is SNEGSKA (reference sequence). CDR3 protein: CSVESPSGSFNEQFF. The CDR3 nucleotides read TGCAGTGTTGAGTCCCCTAGCGGGAGTTTCAATGAGCAGTTCTTC.